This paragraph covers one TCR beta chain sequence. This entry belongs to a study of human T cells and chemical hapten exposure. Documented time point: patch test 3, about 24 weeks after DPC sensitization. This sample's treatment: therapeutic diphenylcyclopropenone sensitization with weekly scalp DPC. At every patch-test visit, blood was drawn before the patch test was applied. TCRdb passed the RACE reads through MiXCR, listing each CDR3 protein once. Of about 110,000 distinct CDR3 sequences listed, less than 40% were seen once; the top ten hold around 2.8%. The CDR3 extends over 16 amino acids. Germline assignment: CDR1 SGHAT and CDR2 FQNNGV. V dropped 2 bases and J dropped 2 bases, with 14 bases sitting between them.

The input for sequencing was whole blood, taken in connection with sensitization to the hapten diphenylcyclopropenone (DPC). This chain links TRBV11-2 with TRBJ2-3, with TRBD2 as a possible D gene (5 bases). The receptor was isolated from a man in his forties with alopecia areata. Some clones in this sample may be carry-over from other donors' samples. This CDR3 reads CASSLQAGLFTDTQYF. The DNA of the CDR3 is TGTGCCAGCAGCTTACAGGCGGGCTTGTTCACAGATACGCAGTATTTT.